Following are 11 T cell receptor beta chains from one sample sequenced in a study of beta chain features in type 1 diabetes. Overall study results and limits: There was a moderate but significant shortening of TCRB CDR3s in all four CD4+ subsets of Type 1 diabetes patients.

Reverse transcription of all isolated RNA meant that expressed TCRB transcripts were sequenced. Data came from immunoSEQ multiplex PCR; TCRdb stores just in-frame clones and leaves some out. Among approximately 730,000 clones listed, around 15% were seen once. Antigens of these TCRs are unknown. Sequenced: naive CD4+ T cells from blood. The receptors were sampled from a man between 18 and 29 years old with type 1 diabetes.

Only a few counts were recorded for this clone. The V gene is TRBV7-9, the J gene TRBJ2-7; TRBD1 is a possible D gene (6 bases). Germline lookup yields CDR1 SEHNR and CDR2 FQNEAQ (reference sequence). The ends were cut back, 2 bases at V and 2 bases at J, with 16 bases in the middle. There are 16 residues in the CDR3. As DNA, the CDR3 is TGTGCCAGCAGCTTATCGGACAGATCGAGTCCCTACGAGCAGTACTTC. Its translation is CASSLSDRSSPYEQYF.

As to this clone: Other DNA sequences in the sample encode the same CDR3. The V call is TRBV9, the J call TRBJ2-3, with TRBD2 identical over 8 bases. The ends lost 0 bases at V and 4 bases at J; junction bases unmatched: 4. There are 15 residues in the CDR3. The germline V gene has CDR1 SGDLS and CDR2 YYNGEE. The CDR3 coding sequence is TGTGCCAGCAGCGTAGCGGGGGGGCTAGCAGATACGCAGTATTTT. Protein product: CASSVAGGLADTQYF.

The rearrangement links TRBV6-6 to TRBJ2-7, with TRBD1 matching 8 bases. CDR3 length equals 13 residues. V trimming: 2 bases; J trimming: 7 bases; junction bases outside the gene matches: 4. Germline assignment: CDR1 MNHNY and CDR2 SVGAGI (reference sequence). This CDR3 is CASSYPDREEQYF. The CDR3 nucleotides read TGTGCCAGCAGTTACCCGGACAGGGAGGAGCAGTACTTC.

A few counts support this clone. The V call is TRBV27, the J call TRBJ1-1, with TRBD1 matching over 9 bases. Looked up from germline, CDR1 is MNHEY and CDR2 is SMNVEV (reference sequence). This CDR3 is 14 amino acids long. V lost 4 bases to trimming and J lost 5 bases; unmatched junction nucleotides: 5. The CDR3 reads CASSYDRGGTEAFF. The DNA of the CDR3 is TGTGCCAGCAGTTATGACAGGGGGGGGACTGAAGCTTTCTTT.

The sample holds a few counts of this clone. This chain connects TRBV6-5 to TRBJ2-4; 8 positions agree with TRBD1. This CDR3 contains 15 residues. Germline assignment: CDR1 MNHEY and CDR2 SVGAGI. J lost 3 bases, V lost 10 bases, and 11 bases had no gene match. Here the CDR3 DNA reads TGTGCCACAGGAGGGACAGGAGATGGCAAAAACATTCAGTACTTC. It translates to CATGGTGDGKNIQYF.

CDR3 residues: CASSYLLEGGYTF. CDR3 sequence (DNA): TGTGCCAGCAGTTACCTTCTGGAGGGCGGCTACACCTTC. The chain has TRBV6-5 and TRBJ1-2; D call uncertain. The germline V and J ends were trimmed by 2 bases and 8 bases, with 12 bases remaining between them. Germline CDR1 and CDR2: MNHEY and SVGAGI. The CDR3 runs to 13 residues.

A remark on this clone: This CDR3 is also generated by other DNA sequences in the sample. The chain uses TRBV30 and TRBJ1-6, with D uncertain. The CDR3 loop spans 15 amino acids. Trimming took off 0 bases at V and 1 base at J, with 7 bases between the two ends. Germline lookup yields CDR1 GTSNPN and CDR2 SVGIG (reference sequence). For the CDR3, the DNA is TGTGCCTGGAGTGTACCGGGTTCCTATAATTCACCCCTCCACTTT. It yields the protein CAWSVPGSYNSPLHF.

The CDR3 coding sequence is TGTGCCAGCAGTGAAGGGTGGGGGAGCGACCTGGACGGGGAGCTGTTTTTT. Translation: CASSEGWGSDLDGELFF. V usage is TRBV6-1 and J usage is TRBJ2-2; D tentatively reads TRBD1 or TRBD2 (5 bases each). V lost 1 base and J lost 7, with 19 bases in between. Germline CDR1 MNHNS, CDR2 SASEGT. The length of the CDR3 is 17 residues.

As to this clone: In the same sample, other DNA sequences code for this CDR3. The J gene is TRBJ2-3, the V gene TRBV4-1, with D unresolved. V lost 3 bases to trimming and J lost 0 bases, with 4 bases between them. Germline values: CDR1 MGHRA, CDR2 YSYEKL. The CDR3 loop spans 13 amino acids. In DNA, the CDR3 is TGCGCCAGCAGCCAGGCTAGCACAGATACGCAGTATTTT. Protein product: CASSQASTDTQYF.

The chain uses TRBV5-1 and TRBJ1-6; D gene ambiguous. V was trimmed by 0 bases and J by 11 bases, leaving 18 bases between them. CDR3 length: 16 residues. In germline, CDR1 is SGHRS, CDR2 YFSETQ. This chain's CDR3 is CASSLADGANPTPLHF. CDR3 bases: TGCGCCAGCAGCTTGGCCGATGGAGCCAACCCCACACCCCTCCACTTT.

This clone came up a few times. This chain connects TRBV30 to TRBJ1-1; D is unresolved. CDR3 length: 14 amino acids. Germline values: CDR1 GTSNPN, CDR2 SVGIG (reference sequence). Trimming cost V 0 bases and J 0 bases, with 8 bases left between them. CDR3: CAWSVQLMNTEAFF. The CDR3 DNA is TGTGCCTGGAGTGTACAGCTTATGAACACTGAAGCTTTCTTT.